What follows are 26 T cell receptor beta chains derived from one specimen sequenced in a study of OX40 agonist ivuxolimab in advanced cancers. Sequenced by immunoSEQ multiplex PCR; TCRdb stores in-frame clones only, minus some. This table has 50,000 to 60,000 clones, roughly nine tenths appearing once. This sample comprised CD4+ or CD8+ T cells sorted from blood, obtained in a trial of the OX40 agonist ivuxolimab. These receptors were collected from an adult with an advanced solid tumor such as melanoma, head and neck, liver or kidney cancer.

Worth noting for this clone: One end of the junction fails to match germline, which may point to a read error. The chain links TRBV15 to TRBJ1-2; maybe TRBD1 (6 bases). CDR3 size: 15 residues. Germline V lookup: CDR1 LNHNV, CDR2 YYDKDF (reference sequence). CDR3 sequence: CATSSLTVRDTSVPF. Here the CDR3 DNA reads TGTGCCACCAGCAGTTTGACTGTTCGGGACACTTCCGTCCCCTTC.

The chain joins TRBV5-1 to TRBJ2-3; D is undetermined. V lost 5 bases and J lost 2, with 3 bases in between. The CDR3 is 11 amino acids. Germline CDR1 and CDR2: SGHRS and YFSETQ. CDR3 region: CASSVTDTQYF. Here the CDR3 DNA reads TGCGCCAGCAGTGTCACAGATACGCAGTATTTT.

The V and J genes are TRBV27 and TRBJ1-1; TRBD1 aligns across 9 bases. Germline V lookup: CDR1 MNHEY, CDR2 SMNVEV (reference sequence). V shed 5 bases and J 6 bases; nucleotides not matched to a gene: 13. The CDR3 has 16 amino acids. The CDR3 sequence is CASSPGYRGRGSEAFF. The DNA for the CDR3 is TGTGCCAGCAGTCCCGGATACAGGGGGCGGGGATCTGAAGCTTTCTTT.

The chain employs TRBV5-1 and TRBJ1-5; 11 bases match TRBD1. CDR3 length: 15 amino acids. CDR1 and CDR2 from the germline V gene are SGHRS and YFSETQ. Trimming removed 4 bases from V and 6 bases from J; junction bases left unmatched: 6. The CDR3 DNA sequence: TGCGCCAGCAGCGACGGGACAGGGGGTGGTCAGCCCCAGCATTTT. Translation: CASSDGTGGGQPQHF.

This chain joins TRBV19 and TRBJ2-1; no reliable D call. The V gene's germline CDR1 is LNHDA and CDR2 SQIVND (reference sequence). The V and J ends lost 3 bases and 3 bases respectively, with 9 bases between them. CDR3 size: 14 residues. The CDR3 DNA reads as TGTGCCAGTAGTATCAACTTCGGCTACAATGAGCAGTTCTTC. This encodes CASSINFGYNEQFF.

This chain joins TRBV29-1 and TRBJ2-6; TRBD1 matches at 10 bases. Germline lookup yields CDR1 SQVTM and CDR2 ANQGSEA. This CDR3 comprises 16 residues. The V and J ends lost 7 bases and 2 bases, in that order; junction bases with no gene match: 8. CDR3 loop: CSAWTGGEAGANVLTF. The CDR3 DNA sequence: TGCAGCGCCTGGACAGGGGGGGAGGCTGGGGCCAACGTCCTGACTTTC.

The chain is built from TRBV11-2 and TRBJ2-7; D is ambiguous. With 2 bases removed from V and 2 bases from J, the gap between germline ends came to 7 bases. Germline assignment: CDR1 SGHAT and CDR2 FQNNGV. This CDR3 region has 13 residues. The CDR3 here is CASSLFLAYEQYF. The CDR3 coding sequence is TGTGCCAGCAGCTTATTTCTAGCCTACGAGCAGTACTTC.

The rearrangement links TRBV28 to TRBJ1-5; 12 bases map to TRBD1. Unmatched junction bases numbered 11, after V lost 11 bases and J lost 6 bases. CDR1 is MDHEN, CDR2 SYDVKM, per germline. This CDR3 has 15 amino acids. The CDR3 spells CACSPGQGAAQPQHF. The CDR3 DNA is TGTGCCTGTTCACCGGGACAGGGGGCAGCTCAGCCCCAGCATTTT.

V gene TRBV6-4 combines with J gene TRBJ1-3; tentatively, D is TRBD1 (6 bases). Per germline, CDR1 MRHNA and CDR2 SNTAGT. The CDR3 has 18 amino acids. Trimming pared 7 bases from V and 1 base from J, leaving 23 bases between. The CDR3 DNA reads as TGTGCCAGCATGAGGGGGTTGGGTGGCAAGACATCTGGAAACACCATATATTTT. Protein product: CASMRGLGGKTSGNTIYF.

The chain combines TRBV5-1 with TRBJ1-1; the D is unclear. CDR1 is SGHRS and CDR2 is YFSETQ in the germline V gene. Trimming took off 5 bases at V and 1 base at J, with 6 bases between the two ends. The CDR3 has 12 residues. CDR3 sequence: CASRTANTEAFF. The CDR3 DNA reads TGCGCCAGCAGAACAGCGAACACTGAAGCTTTCTTT.

In its sample, this clone was seen a few times. V usage is TRBV6-1 and J usage is TRBJ1-2; D ambiguous. With 4 bases removed from V and 8 bases from J, the gap between germline ends came to 14 bases. Germline assignment: CDR1 MNHNS and CDR2 SASEGT. This CDR3 comprises 13 residues. The CDR3 DNA reads as TGTGCCAGCAGTGCCCCACCCCCTAGCGGCTACACCTTC. Translating gives CASSAPPPSGYTF.

CDR3 bases: TGTGCCAGCAGCTCGGCGCTAGCGGGACAACGGGGTGAGCAGTTCTTC. Translation gives CASSSALAGQRGEQFF. J is TRBJ2-1 and V is TRBV7-3, with 9 bases that match TRBD2. The CDR3 has 16 residues. The V segment lost 4 bases and the J segment 9 bases; nucleotides outside the gene matches: 13. Per the germline V gene, CDR1 is SGHTA and CDR2 is FQGTGA.

The chain carries TRBV6-6 and TRBJ2-5; 11 nucleotides line up with TRBD2. Germline values: CDR1 MNHNY, CDR2 SVGAGI (reference sequence). The CDR3 sequence is 15 residues long. The trim removed 6 bases at V and 1 base at J, leaving 4 bases unmatched. CDR3 protein: CASSGTSGTQETQYF. The CDR3 DNA reads as TGTGCCAGCAGCGGGACTAGCGGAACCCAAGAGACCCAGTACTTC.

This chain uses TRBV7-6 with TRBJ2-7; D perhaps matches TRBD2 (6 bases). The CDR3 totals 15 residues. Germline values: CDR1 SGHVS, CDR2 FNYEAQ. V was trimmed by 3 bases and J by 6 bases, leaving 18 bases between them. The CDR3 coding sequence is TGTGCCAGCAGCTTGAAGACTAGTGGGGTGAGCGAGCAGTACTTC. It yields the protein CASSLKTSGVSEQYF.

V gene TRBV5-1 combines with J gene TRBJ2-5; 8 bases are shared with TRBD2. V gave up 2 bases and J gave up 5 bases; unmatched junction bases: 2. Germline V CDR1 and CDR2: SGHRS, YFSETQ. The CDR3 is made up of 13 amino acids. The CDR3 sequence: CASSFTGGETQYF. CDR3 bases: TGCGCCAGCAGCTTTACGGGAGGGGAGACCCAGTACTTC.

The chain combines TRBV28 with TRBJ1-3; weak D call: TRBD1 (6 bases). CDR3 length equals 15 residues. Per the germline V gene, CDR1 is MDHEN and CDR2 is SYDVKM. The V and J ends lost 2 bases and 4 bases respectively, with 12 bases between them. CDR3 sequence reads: CASSLDLRGGNTIYF. CDR3 DNA: TGTGCCAGCAGTTTAGATCTAAGGGGGGGAAACACCATATATTTT.

This clone was detected once. This rearrangement joins TRBV9 to TRBJ2-3; 12 bases agree with TRBD1. The CDR3 has 16 amino acids. V gave up 4 bases and J gave up 3 bases; unmatched junction bases: 6. The germline V gene encodes CDR1 SGDLS and CDR2 YYNGEE. CDR3 nucleotides: TGTGCCAGCAGCCCTCGGGACAGGGGGCGTACAGATACGCAGTATTTT. This sequence encodes CASSPRDRGRTDTQYF.

V is TRBV5-1 and J is TRBJ2-1; 9 bases line up with TRBD2. The CDR3 extends over 16 amino acids. V trimming: 1 base; J trimming: 8 bases; junction bases outside the gene matches: 10. Germline values: CDR1 SGHRS, CDR2 YFSETQ. The chain's CDR3 is CASSLRVRGGFDEQFF. Written as DNA, the CDR3 is TGCGCCAGCAGCTTGCGGGTGCGGGGGGGATTCGATGAGCAGTTCTTC.

V usage is TRBV4-2 and J usage is TRBJ2-4; 8 bases line up with TRBD2. The CDR3 covers 15 residues. CDR1 and CDR2 (germline): LGHNA, YNFKEQ. Unmatched junction bases numbered 2, after V lost 3 bases and J lost 1 base. For the CDR3, the DNA is TGTGCCAGCAGCCAGCGGGGGGAGGCCAAAAACATTCAGTACTTC. It codes for CASSQRGEAKNIQYF.

This chain joins TRBV2 and TRBJ1-2; 7 nucleotides line up with TRBD1. Germline-derived CDR1 and CDR2 are SNHLY and FYNNEI. The CDR3 contains 14 residues. The V segment lost 6 bases and the J segment 3 bases; nucleotides outside the gene matches: 7. CDR3 sequence (DNA): TGTGCCAGCAGGCGGACAGGACAGGACTATGGCTACACCTTC. This encodes CASRRTGQDYGYTF. Full variable domain (rest looked up from reference TRBV2 and TRBJ1-2): EPEVTQTPSHQVTQMGQEVILRCVPISNHLYFYWYRQILGQKVEFLVSFYNNEISEKSEIFDDQFSVERPDGSNFTLKIRSTKLEDSAMYFCASRRTGQDYGYTFGSGTRLTVV.

This sequence joins TRBV11-1 and TRBJ1-2; D gene ambiguous. This CDR3 has 13 amino acids. The V end lost 3 bases, the J end lost 3 bases, and 8 bases lay between the germline ends. Germline V lookup: CDR1 SGHAT, CDR2 FQDESV (reference sequence). Here the CDR3 reads CASSFGPDYGYTF. In DNA, the CDR3 is TGTGCCAGCAGCTTTGGACCCGACTATGGCTACACCTTC.

In this sample, this clone turned up a few times. J is TRBJ1-5 and V is TRBV6-5, with 9 bases lining up with TRBD1. Looked up from germline, CDR1 is MNHEY and CDR2 is SVGAGI. The CDR3 runs 14 residues. The V gene end was trimmed by 6 bases and the J gene end by 4 bases; junction bases not matched to a gene: 4. The CDR3 region is CASRADRGNQPQHF. The CDR3 DNA sequence: TGTGCCAGCAGGGCGGACAGGGGAAATCAGCCCCAGCATTTT.

The chain links TRBV23-1 to TRBJ1-5; possible D gene TRBD1, 6 bases. TRBV23-1 is an ORF; its function is uncertain. The V gene lost 11 bases and the J gene lost 3 bases, with 14 bases spanning the gap. The CDR3 extends over 13 amino acids. CDR3 protein: CAFSRGNNQPQHF. The CDR3, as DNA: TGCGCCTTTTCGAGGGGGAACAATCAGCCCCAGCATTTT.

V gene TRBV6-5 combines with J gene TRBJ2-7, with D perhaps matching TRBD1 (5 bases). The CDR3 loop spans 14 amino acids. Trimming removed 2 bases at V and 0 bases at J, with 8 bases between. In germline, CDR1 is MNHEY, CDR2 SVGAGI. This CDR3 is CASSYADSSYEQYF. The CDR3 DNA reads as TGTGCCAGCAGTTACGCCGACAGCTCCTACGAGCAGTACTTC.

The J gene is TRBJ2-3, the V gene TRBV6-5; 7 bases map to TRBD1. Losses at the gene ends were 3 bases for V and 3 bases for J; bases not matched to a gene: 9. The CDR3 is 16 amino acids. Germline CDR1 MNHEY, CDR2 SVGAGI. The CDR3 protein is CASSYFRGRLTDTQYF. The CDR3 DNA reads as TGTGCCAGCAGTTATTTTAGGGGGCGCCTTACAGATACGCAGTATTTT.

The chain combines TRBV7-8 with TRBJ1-1; D gene uncertain. CDR3 length: 14 residues. CDR1 and CDR2 from the germline V gene are SGHVS and FQNEAQ. Trimming took off 6 bases at V and 3 bases at J, with 14 bases between the two ends. DNA of the CDR3: TGTGCCAGCAGTCCCGTTCGTTTGGACACTGAAGCTTTCTTT. This encodes CASSPVRLDTEAFF.